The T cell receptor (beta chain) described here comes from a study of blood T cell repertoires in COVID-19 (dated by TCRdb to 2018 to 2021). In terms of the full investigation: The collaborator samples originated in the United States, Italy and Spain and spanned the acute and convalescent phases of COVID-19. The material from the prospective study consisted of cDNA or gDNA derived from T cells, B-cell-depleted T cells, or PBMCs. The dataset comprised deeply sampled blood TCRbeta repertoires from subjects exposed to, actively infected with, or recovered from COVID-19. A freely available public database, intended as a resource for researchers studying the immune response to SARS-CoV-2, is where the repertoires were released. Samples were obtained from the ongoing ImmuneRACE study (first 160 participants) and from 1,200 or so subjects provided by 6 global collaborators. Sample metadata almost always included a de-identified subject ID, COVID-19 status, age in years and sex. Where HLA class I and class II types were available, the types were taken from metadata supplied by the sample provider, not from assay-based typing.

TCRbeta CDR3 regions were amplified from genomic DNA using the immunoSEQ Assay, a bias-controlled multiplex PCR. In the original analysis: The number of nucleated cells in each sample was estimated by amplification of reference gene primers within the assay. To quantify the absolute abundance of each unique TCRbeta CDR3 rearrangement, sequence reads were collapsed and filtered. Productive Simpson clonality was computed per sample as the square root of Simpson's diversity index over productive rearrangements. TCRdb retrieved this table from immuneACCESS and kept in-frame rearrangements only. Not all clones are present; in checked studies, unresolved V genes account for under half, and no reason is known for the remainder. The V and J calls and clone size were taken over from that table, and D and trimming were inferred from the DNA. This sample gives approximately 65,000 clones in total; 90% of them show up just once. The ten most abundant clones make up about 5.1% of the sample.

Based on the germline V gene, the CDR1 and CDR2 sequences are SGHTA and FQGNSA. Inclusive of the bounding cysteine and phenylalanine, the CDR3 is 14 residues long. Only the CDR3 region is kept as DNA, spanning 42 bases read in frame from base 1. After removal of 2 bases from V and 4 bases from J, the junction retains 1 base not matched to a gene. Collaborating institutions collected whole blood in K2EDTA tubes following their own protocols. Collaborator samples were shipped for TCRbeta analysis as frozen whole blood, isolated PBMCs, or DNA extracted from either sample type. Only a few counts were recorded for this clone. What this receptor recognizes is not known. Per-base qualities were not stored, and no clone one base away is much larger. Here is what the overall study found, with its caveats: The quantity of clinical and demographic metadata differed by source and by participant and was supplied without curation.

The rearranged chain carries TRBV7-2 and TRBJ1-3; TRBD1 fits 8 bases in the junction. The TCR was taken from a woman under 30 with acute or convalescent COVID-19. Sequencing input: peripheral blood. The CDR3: CASSLRDRGNTIYF. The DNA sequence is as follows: TGTGCCAGCAGCTTAAGGGACAGGGGAAACACCATATATTTT.